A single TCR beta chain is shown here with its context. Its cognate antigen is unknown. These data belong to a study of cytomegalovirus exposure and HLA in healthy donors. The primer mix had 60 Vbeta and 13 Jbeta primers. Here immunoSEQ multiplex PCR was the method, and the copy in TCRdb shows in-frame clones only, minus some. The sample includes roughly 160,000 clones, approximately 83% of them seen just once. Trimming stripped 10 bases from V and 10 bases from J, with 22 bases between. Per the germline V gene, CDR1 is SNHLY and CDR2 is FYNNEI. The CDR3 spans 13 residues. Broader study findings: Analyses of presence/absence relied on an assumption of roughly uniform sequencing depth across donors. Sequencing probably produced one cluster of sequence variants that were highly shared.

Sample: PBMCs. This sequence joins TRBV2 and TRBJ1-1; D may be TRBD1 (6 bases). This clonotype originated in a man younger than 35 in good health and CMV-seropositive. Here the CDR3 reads CAIGGGPPFGAFF. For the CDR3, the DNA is TGTGCCATAGGGGGGGGGCCGCCTTTTGGAGCTTTCTTT.